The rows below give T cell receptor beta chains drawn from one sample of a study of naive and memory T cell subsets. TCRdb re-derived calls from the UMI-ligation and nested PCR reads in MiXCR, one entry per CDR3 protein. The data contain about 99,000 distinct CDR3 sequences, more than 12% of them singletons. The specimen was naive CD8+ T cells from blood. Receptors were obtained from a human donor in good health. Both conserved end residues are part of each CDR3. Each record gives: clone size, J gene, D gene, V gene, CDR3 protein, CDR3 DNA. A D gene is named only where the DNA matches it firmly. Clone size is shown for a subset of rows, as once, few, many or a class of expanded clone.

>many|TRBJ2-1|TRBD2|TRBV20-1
CSAAGLWGEQFF
TGCAGTGCCGCGGGACTATGGGGTGAGCAGTTCTTC
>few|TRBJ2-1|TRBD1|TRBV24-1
CATSDSGTGYNEQFF
TGTGCCACCAGTGACTCCGGGACAGGATACAATGAGCAGTTCTTC
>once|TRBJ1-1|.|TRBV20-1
CSAIGPTEAFF
TGCAGTGCTATAGGACCCACTGAAGCTTTCTTT
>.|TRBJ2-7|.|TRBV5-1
CASRGHEAYEQYF
TGCGCCAGCAGAGGACACGAAGCCTACGAGCAGTACTTC
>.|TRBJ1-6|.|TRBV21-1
CASSQGGAGGSPLHF
TGTGCCAGCAGCCAAGGGGGTGCAGGAGGGTCACCCCTCCACTTT
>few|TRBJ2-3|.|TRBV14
CASSQDSGTDTQYF
TGTGCCAGCAGCCAAGATTCCGGGACAGATACGCAGTATTTT
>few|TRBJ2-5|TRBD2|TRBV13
CASSLRAAGVETQYF
TGTGCCAGCAGCTTAAGGGCTGCGGGGGTAGAGACCCAGTACTTC
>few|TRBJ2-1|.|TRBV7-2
CASSLTLSRQTNEQFF
TGTGCCAGCAGCTTAACCCTATCCAGACAGACAAATGAGCAGTTCTTC
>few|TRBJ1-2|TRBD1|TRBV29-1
CSVEDDYGRGAHGYTF
TGCAGCGTTGAAGATGATTATGGCAGGGGGGCTCATGGCTACACCTTC
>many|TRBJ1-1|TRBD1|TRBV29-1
CSVHRTGRNTEAFF
TGCAGCGTCCATCGGACAGGGAGGAACACTGAAGCTTTCTTT
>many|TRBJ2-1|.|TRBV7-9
CASSLVTGSDNEQFF
TGTGCCAGCAGCTTAGTCACAGGGTCGGACAATGAGCAGTTCTTC
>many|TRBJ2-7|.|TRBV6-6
CASSYKTYRVESYEQYF
TGTGCCAGCAGTTACAAAACTTACAGGGTTGAGTCGTACGAGCAGTACTTC
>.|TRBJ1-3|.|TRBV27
CASSKRSESSGNTIYF
TGTGCCAGCAGTAAGCGTTCGGAGTCCTCTGGAAACACCATATATTTT
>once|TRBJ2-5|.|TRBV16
CASSQPGVQETQYF
TGTGCCAGCAGCCAGCCGGGAGTTCAAGAGACCCAGTACTTC
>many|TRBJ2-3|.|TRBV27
CASSLELGPRVTDTQYF
TGTGCCAGCAGTTTAGAGCTCGGCCCCCGGGTTACAGATACGCAGTATTTT
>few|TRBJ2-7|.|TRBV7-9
CASSLGSRVGEQYF
TGTGCCAGCAGCTTAGGATCCAGGGTGGGCGAGCAGTACTTC
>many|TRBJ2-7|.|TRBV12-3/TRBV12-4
CASTLGGDEQYF
TGTGCCAGCACCCTGGGGGGTGACGAGCAGTACTTC
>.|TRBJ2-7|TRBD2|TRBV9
CASSVARGGEQYF
TGTGCCAGCAGCGTAGCGCGGGGGGGCGAGCAGTACTTC
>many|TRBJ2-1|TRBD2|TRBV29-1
CSVPPTSGSYNEQFF
TGCAGCGTCCCACCGACTAGCGGCTCCTACAATGAGCAGTTCTTC
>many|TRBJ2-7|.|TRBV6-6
CASSSLLTGTYEQYF
TGTGCCAGCAGTTCCCTCCTAACAGGAACCTACGAGCAGTACTTC
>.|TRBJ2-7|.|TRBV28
CASFGDSSSPYEQYF
TGTGCCAGTTTCGGCGACAGTTCCTCTCCCTACGAGCAGTACTTC
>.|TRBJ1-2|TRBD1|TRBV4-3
CASSQAATGENSYGYTF
TGCGCCAGCAGCCAAGCCGCGACAGGGGAGAACAGCTATGGCTACACCTTC
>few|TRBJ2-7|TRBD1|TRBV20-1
CSEQGIFYEQYF
TGCAGTGAACAGGGGATTTTTTACGAGCAGTACTTC
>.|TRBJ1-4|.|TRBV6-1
CASSEEQGSEKLFF
TGTGCCAGCAGTGAAGAACAGGGTAGTGAAAAACTGTTTTTT
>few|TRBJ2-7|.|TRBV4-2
CASRSLTNTYEQYF
TGTGCCAGCCGTAGCCTGACCAACACCTACGAGCAGTACTTC
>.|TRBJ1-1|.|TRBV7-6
CASSLAPPGNIAEAFF
TGTGCCAGCAGCTTAGCCCCGCCAGGGAATATCGCTGAAGCTTTCTTT
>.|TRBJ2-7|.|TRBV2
CASSETVGAYEQYF
TGTGCCAGCAGTGAAACAGTGGGGGCCTACGAGCAGTACTTC
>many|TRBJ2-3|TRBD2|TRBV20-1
CSARGGRATDTQYF
TGCAGTGCTAGAGGCGGGAGGGCCACAGATACGCAGTATTTT
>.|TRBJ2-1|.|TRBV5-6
CASSLWNEQFF
TGTGCCAGCAGCTTGTGGAATGAGCAGTTCTTC
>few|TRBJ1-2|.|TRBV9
CASSATASKTNYGYTF
TGTGCCAGCAGCGCGACTGCATCCAAAACTAACTATGGCTACACCTTC
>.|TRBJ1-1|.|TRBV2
CASSEWREGTEAFF
TGTGCCAGCAGTGAGTGGCGCGAGGGCACTGAAGCTTTCTTT
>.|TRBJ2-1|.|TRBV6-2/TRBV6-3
CASSYGGEQFF
TGTGCCAGCAGTTACGGGGGTGAGCAGTTCTTC